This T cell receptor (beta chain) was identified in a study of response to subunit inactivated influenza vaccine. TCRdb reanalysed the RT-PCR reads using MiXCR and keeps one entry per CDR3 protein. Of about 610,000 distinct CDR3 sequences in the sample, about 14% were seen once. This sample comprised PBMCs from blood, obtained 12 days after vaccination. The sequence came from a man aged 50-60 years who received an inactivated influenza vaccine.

CDR3 bases: TGTGCCAGCACCCGAGGGAACACCGGGGAGCTGTTTTTT. Translating it yields CASTRGNTGELFF. V usage is TRBV6-1 and J usage is TRBJ2-2; no clear D. From germline, CDR1 is MNHNS and CDR2 SASEGT. This CDR3 has 13 residues. Deletions cut 7 bases from V and 1 base from J, with 7 bases between.